Included here is one TCR beta chain sequence, with context. This clonotype showed up just a few times. Its antigen is currently not known. Nothing much larger sits one base from this clone, and base qualities are not available. CDR1 MNHEY and CDR2 SVGAGI were looked up in the germline V gene. V was cut back by 2 bases and J by 10 bases, leaving a gap of 9 bases between them. The CDR3, from cysteine to phenylalanine, totals 13 residues. Of all the DNA, just the CDR3 is kept, 39 bases in frame from base 1. Full-length TCR variable regions were amplified by 5' RACE PCR using constant-region reverse primers, and then by semi-nested PCR using Nested Universal Primer A. Using the ReliaPrep RNA Cell Miniprep System, total RNA was extracted, and the SMARTer RACE 5'/3' Kit was then used to reverse transcribe the RNA into 5'RACE-ready cDNA. Multiplex adaptors were used to barcode the full-length TCR alpha and beta libraries, which were then sequenced on an Illumina MiSeq. In the source study's methods: For each of nine subset-tissue groups, sequencing data from the five patients were combined, and the groups were compared by unsupervised clustering of TCR gene usage. The Morisita-Horn index, with shared sequences weighted by their contribution to each repertoire, was used to calculate repertoire similarity. In TCRdb, the public reads were trimmed at Q25 with fastp and aligned with MiXCR, with productive beta chains retained. Entries that share a CDR3 protein sequence are merged under the most common genes and DNA. TCRdb's processing, not the authors', yielded these V and J calls. The sample data list 5,300 or so distinct CDR3 sequences, and 36% of these were observed just once. The ten top clones hold about 53% of the sample.

The memory CD4+ T cell population was isolated based on a CD4+CD45RO+CD25- phenotype. Tregs, naive and memory CD4+ T cells from tumor, blood and ipsilateral draining lymph nodes of 5 or 6 breast cancer patients underwent full-length TCR alpha and beta sequencing. Ficoll density gradient centrifugation was used to isolate mononuclear cells from either lymph nodes or 50 ml of peripheral blood. A purity exceeding 90% was confirmed by FACS for the sorted cell populations. These data come from a study (dated by TCRdb to 2013 to 2016). Study-wide context: The study tested whether tumor-infiltrating Tregs in breast cancer are recruited from blood Tregs or converted in situ from other CD4+ T cell subsets.

Study-wide conclusions, independent of this receptor: In terms of TCR gene usage, tumor memory CD4+ T cells clustered together with blood and lymph node memory CD4+ cells, as well as with lymph node naive CD4+ cells. Validation in the larger cohort was restricted to a single TCR beta V-J rearrangement rather than whole repertoires. The greatest overlap of tumor-infiltrating Treg TCR alpha and beta sequences was with tumor naive CD4+ T cells, followed next by blood naive CD4+ T cells.

The sequence derives from a female donor with breast cancer. Sequenced: memory CD4+ T cells sorted from blood. This specimen's cell subset or site label, interpreted: memory CD4+ T cells, CD4+CD45RO+CD25-. The chain joins TRBV6-5 to TRBJ1-6, with the identity of the D gene unclear. The CDR3 reads as follows: CASSYENRSPLHF. DNA sequence: TGTGCCAGCAGTTACGAAAATAGGTCACCCCTCCACTTT.